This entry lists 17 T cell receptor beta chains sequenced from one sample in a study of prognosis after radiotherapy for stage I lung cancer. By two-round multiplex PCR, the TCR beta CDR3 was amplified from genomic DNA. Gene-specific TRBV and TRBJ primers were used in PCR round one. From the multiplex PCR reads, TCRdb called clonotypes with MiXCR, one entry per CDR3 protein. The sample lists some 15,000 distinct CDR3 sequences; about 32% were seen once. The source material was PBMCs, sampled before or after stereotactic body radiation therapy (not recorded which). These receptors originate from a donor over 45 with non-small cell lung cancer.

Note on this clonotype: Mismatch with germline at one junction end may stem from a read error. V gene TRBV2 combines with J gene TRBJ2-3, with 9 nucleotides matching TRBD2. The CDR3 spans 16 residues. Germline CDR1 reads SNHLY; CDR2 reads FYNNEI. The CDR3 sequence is CASSDGTSIGTDRQYF. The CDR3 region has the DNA TGTGCCAGCAGTGATGGGACTAGCATAGGCACAGATAGGCAGTATTTC.

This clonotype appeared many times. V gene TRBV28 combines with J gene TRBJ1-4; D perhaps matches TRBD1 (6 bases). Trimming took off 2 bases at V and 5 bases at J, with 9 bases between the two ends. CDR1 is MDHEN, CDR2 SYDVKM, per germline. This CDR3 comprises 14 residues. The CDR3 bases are TGTGCCAGCAGTTTACAGGGGCGAAATGAAAAACTGTTTTTT. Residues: CASSLQGRNEKLFF.

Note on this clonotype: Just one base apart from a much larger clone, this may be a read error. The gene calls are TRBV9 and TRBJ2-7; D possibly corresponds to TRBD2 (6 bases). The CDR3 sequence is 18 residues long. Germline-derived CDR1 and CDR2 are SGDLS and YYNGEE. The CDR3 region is CAGSVGFPTAGRNYEQYF. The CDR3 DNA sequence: TGTGCCGGCAGCGTAGGTTTTCCCACGGCCGGGAGAAACTACGAGCAGTACTTC.

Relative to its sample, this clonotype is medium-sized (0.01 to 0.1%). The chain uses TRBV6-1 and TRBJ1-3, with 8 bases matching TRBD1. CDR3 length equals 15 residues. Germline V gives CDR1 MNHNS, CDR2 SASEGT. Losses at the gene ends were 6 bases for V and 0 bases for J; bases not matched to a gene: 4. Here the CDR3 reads CASRGDRSSGNTIYF. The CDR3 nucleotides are TGTGCCAGCAGGGGGGACAGGAGCTCTGGAAACACCATATATTTT.

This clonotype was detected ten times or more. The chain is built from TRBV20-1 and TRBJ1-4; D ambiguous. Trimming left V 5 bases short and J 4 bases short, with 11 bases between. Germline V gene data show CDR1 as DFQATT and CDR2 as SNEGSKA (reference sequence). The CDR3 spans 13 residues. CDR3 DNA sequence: TGCAGTGCTGTCGATCGAAATAATGAAAAACTGTTTTTT. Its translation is CSAVDRNNEKLFF.

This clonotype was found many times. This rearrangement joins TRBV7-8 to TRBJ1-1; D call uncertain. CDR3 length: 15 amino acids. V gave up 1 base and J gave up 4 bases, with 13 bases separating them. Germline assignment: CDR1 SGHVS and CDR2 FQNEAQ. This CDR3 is CASSLVQAGVTEAFF. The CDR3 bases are TGTGCCAGCAGCTTAGTTCAGGCTGGGGTCACTGAAGCTTTCTTT.

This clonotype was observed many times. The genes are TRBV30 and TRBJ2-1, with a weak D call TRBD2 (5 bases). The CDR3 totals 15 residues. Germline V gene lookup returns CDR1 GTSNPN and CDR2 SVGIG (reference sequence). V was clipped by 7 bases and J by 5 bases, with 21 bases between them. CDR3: CAFGLPNIRNNEQFF. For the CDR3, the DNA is TGTGCCTTTGGACTCCCCAACATCCGCAACAATGAGCAGTTCTTC. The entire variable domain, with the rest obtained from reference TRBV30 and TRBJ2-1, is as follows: SQTIHQWPATLVQPVGSPLSLECTVEGTSNPNLYWYRQAAGRGLQLLFYSVGIGQISSEVPQNLSASRPQDRQFILSSKKLLLSDSGFYLCAFGLPNIRNNEQFFGPGTRLTVL.

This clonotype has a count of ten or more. CDR3 sequence (DNA): TGTGCCAGCAGCCCTGAGAGCGGGAGAGAGACCCAGTACTTC. Translating it yields CASSPESGRETQYF. The chain joins TRBV9 to TRBJ2-5, with 8 bases identical to TRBD2. J lost 4 bases, V lost 4 bases, and 6 bases had no gene match. CDR1 and CDR2 (germline): SGDLS, YYNGEE. The CDR3 spans 14 residues.

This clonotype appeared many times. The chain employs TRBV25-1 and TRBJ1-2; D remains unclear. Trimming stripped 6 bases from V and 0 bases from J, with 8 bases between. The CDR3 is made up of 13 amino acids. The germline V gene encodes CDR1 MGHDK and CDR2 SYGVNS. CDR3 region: CASSLGTNYGYTF. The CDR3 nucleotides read TGTGCCAGCAGCCTGGGGACTAACTATGGCTACACCTTC.

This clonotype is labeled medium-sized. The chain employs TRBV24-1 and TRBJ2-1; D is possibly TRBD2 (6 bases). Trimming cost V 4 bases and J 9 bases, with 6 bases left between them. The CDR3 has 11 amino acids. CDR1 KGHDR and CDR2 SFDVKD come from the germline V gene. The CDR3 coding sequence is TGTGCCACCAGTGAGGGGGGTGAGCAGTTCTTC. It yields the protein CATSEGGEQFF.

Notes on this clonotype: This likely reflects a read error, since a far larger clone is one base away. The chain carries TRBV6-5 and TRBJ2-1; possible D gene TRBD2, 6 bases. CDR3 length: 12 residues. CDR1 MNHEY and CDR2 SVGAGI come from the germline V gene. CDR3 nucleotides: TGTGCCAGCCCGGGGGACGGGGGTGAGCAGCTCTTC. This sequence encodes CASPGDGGEQLF.

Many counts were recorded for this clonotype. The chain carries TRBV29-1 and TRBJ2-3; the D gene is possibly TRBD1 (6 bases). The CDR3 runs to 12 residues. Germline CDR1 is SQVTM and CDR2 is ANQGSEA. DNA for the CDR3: TGCACCGCGGACAGTAGCACAGATACGCAGTATTTT. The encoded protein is CTADSSTDTQYF.

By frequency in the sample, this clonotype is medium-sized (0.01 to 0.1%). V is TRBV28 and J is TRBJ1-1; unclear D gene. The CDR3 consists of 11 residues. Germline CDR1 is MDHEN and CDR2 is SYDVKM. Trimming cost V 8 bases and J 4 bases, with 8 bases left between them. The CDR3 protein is CASGRGTEAFF. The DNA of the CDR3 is TGTGCCAGCGGCCGGGGCACTGAAGCTTTCTTT.

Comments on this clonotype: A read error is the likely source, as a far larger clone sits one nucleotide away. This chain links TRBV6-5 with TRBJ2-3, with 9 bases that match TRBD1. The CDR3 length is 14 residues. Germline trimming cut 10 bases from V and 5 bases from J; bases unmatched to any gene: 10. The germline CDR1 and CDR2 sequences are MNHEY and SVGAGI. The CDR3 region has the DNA TGTGCCATCAATATCGGGACAGGGATAGATACGCAGTATTTT. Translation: CAINIGTGIDTQYF.

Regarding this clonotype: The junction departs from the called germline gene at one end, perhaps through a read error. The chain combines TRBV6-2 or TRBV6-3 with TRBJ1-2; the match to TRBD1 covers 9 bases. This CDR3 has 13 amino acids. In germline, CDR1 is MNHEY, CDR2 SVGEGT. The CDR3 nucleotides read TGTGACAGCAGCGGGACAGGGTACTTCGGCTACACCTTC. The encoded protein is CDSSGTGYFGYTF.

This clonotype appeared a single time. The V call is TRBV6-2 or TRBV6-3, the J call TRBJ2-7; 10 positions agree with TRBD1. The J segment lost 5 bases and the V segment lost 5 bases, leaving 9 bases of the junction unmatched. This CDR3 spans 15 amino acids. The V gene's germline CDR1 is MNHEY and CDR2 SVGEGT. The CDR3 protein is CASSHYGGQGNEQYF. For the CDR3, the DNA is TGTGCCAGCAGTCACTACGGGGGACAGGGGAACGAGCAGTACTTC.

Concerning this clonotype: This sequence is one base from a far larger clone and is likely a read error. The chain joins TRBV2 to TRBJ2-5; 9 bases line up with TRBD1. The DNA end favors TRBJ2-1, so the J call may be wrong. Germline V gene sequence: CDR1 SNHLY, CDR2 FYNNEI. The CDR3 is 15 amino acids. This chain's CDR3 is CASSGPDRGGDEQFF. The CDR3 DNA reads TGTGCCAGCAGTGGTCCCGACAGGGGGGGCGATGAGCAGTTCTTC.